This T cell receptor (beta chain) was identified in a study of beta chain features in type 1 diabetes (dated by TCRdb to about 2018). For the wider study: Patients and healthy donors did not differ in mean age, gender distribution, total cell number or subset yield. A total of roughly 100 million sorted cells were examined across all samples, and the number of cells per subset was strongly correlated with RNA yield. The study compared TCRB repertoires of sorted circulating CD4+ T cell subsets between recently diagnosed type 1 diabetes patients and matched healthy donors. Regulatory and stem cell-like memory subsets were isolated from only 8 patients and roughly eight healthy donors, whereas naive and central memory subsets came from all 30 or so donors. Overall study outcomes, separate from this receptor: Because cDNA was sequenced instead of genomic DNA, highly expressing activated cells could be over-represented, though the groups showed no difference in activation or CD3 levels. Naive, central memory and regulatory TCRB repertoires appeared to be more alike among patients than among healthy donors. HLA sub-analyses involved small numbers of individuals, so any influence of HLA type on TCRB rearrangement remained unresolved. At VDJ recombination sites, patients with type 1 diabetes made fewer insertions and deleted more nucleotides, a pattern implying thymic rearrangement abnormalities. PCR may preferentially amplify shorter templates, but because patient and control samples were amplified and corrected together, any resulting skew would affect both groups equally. A moderate but significant shortening of TCRB CDR3 length was observed in type 1 diabetes patients in all four CD4+ subsets.

All of the isolated RNA was reverse transcribed with the High Capacity cDNA Reverse Transcription Kit, so expressed TCRB transcripts were sequenced. Deep immunoSEQ sequencing was performed on naive, central memory and regulatory T cell samples, with an average of around 3.5 million total reads per sample. Sorted cells were lysed in RLT buffer and RNA was extracted with DNase-treated RNeasy Micro or Mini kits, depending on cell number. To prevent cross-contamination, each cell subset was processed individually, whereas patient and healthy donor samples were processed jointly. The immunoSEQ multiplex PCR was used to amplify TCRB sequences from cDNA, generating 87-bp fragments that spanned the CDR3 region. Sequencing of the amplicons was performed on the Illumina HiSeq platform. The authors processed their data as follows. Synthetic template baselines were used to correct PCR bias computationally, reads within Hamming distance 2 were collapsed, and singletons that could not be merged were discarded. Reads were aligned against IMGT so that V, D and J genes, CDR3 length and insertions or deletions at six rearrangement sites could be assigned. Within each subset, clonotype counts were normalized to the number of sorted cells before true diversity and Gini coefficients were calculated with the tcR R package. The overlap coefficient, calculated on TCRB nucleotide sequences, was used to quantify repertoire sharing. As a proxy for the pre-selection repertoire, out-of-frame TCRB sequences from naive cells were analyzed. TCRdb's version of the immuneACCESS table is confined to in-frame rearrangements and falls short of the full clone set. An unresolved V gene accounts for under half of the shortfall where checked; the remainder is of unknown origin. V, J and clone size are those of that table, while D and trimming were read from the DNA. This sample lists around 350,000 clones; around 12% were detected once. The top ten clonotypes cover roughly 0.017% of the sample.

From each donor, a single peripheral blood sample of about 100 mL on average was drawn into heparinised tubes. A BD FACSAria II and a panel including CD45RO, CCR7, CD25, CD127, CD95 and CD27 were used to sort naive, central memory, regulatory and stem cell-like memory CD4+ T cells. All sorted populations exceeded 95% purity. PBMCs were isolated immediately by Lymphoprep density gradient centrifugation and stained directly without culture. So that batch effects would be minimized, each experiment stained and sorted samples in pairs, pairing one healthy donor with one patient. This clone appeared a few times. Its antigen is still unknown. One base away there is no much larger clone; base qualities are not given. As encoded in the germline V gene (reference sequence), CDR1 is LNHDA while CDR2 is SQIVND. From the cysteine up to the phenylalanine, the CDR3 has a length of 14 residues. Kept here is only the CDR3 DNA, which spans 42 bases and is read in frame from base 1. The trim is 5 bases for V and 1 base for J, with a gap of 12 bases between the germline ends.

Material for sequencing was naive CD4+ T cells from blood. The cell subset or site label on this specimen signifies: true naive CD4+ T cells. This chain joins TRBV19 to TRBJ2-7; TRBD1 is possibly the D segment (6 matching bases). The clonotype comes from a man younger than 30 in good health. This receptor carries the CDR3 CASSSRDKSYEQYF. In nucleotides, the sequence is TGTGCCAGTAGTTCACGGGACAAGTCCTACGAGCAGTACTTC.